This TCR beta chain was retrieved from a study of blood T cell repertoires in COVID-19. As for the study in general: The United States, Italy and Spain were the sources of the acute and convalescent COVID-19 samples.

The method was immunoSEQ multiplex PCR; TCRdb's version includes in-frame clones alone and lacks a portion of them. The table lists 250,000 to 300,000 clones, 90% of them singletons. Study members were between about 18 and 100 years old and lived in over 20 US regions. Cohorts were determined from participant-reported clinical history. This sequence was found in a woman aged 25 to 39 who had recovered from COVID-19. Sequenced input: PBMCs or T cells enriched from blood (not recorded which).

The CDR3 protein is CASSQIHGGVQYF. For the CDR3, the DNA is TGCGCCAGCAGCCAAATACATGGGGGGGTGCAGTATTTT. The V call is TRBV4-3, the J call TRBJ2-3, with 7 bases lining up with TRBD2. The length of the CDR3 is 13 residues. V gave up 2 bases and J gave up 11 bases; unmatched junction bases: 7. Per germline, CDR1 LGHNA and CDR2 YSLEER.